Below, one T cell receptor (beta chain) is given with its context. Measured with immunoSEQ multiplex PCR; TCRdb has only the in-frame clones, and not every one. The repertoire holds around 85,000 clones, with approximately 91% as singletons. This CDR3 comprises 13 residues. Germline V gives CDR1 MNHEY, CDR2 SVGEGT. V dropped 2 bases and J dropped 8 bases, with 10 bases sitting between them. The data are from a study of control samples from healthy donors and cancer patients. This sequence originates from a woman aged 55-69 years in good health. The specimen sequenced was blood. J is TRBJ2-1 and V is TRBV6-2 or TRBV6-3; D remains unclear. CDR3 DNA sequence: TGTGCCAGCAGTTACGGTGGTGAGGATGAGCAGTTCTTC. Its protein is CASSYGGEDEQFF.